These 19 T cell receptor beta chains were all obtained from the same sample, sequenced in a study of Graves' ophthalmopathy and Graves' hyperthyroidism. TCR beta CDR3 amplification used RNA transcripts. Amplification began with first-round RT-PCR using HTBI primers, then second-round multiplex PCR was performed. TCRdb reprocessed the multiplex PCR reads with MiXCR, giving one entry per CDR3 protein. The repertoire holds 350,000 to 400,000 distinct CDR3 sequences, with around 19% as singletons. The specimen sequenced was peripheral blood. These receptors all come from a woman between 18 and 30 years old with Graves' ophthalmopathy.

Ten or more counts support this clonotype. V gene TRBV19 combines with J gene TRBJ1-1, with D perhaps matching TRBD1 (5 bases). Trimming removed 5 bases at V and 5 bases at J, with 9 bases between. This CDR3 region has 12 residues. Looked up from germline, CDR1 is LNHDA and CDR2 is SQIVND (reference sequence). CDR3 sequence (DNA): TGTGCCAGTAGTTGGGGGAGGACTGAAGCTTTCTTT. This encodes CASSWGRTEAFF.

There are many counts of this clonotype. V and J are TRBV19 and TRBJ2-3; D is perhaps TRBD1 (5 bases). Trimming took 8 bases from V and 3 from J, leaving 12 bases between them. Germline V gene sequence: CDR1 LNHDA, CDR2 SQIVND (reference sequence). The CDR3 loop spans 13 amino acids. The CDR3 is CASRITGTDTQYF. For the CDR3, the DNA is TGTGCCAGTCGGATAACAGGAACAGATACGCAGTATTTT.

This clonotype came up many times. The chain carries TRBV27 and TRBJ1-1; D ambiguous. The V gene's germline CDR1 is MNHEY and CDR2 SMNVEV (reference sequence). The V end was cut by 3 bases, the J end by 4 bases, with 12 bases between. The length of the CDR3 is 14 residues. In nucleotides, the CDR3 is TGTGCCAGCAGTTTCGCGGGCCGGTCCACTGAAGCTTTCTTT. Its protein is CASSFAGRSTEAFF.

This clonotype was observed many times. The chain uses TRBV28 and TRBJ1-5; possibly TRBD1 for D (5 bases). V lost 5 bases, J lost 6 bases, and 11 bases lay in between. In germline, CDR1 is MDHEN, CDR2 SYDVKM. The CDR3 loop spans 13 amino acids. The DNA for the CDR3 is TGTGCCAGCAGTCCCCTCGGGGGTCAGCCCCAGCATTTT. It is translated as CASSPLGGQPQHF.

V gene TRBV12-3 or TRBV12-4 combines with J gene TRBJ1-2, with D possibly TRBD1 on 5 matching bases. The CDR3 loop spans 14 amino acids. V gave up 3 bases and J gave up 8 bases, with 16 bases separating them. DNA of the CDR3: TGTGCCAGCAGTTTTGGGACCGAGGGTATCGGCTACACCTTC. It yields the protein CASSFGTEGIGYTF.

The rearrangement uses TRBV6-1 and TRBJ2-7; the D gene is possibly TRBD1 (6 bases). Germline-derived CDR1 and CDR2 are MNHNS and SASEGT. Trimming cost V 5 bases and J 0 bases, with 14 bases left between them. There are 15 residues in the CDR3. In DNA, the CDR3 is TGTGCCAGCAGTAAGGGGGAGTTACCCTCCTACGAGCAGTACTTC. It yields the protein CASSKGELPSYEQYF.

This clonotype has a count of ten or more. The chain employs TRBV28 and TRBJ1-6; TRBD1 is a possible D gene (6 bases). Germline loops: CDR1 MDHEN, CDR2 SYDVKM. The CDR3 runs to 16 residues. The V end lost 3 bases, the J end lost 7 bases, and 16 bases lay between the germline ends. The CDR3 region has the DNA TGTGCCAGCAGTTTCCACCCGAGGGGGAAGAATTCACCCCTCCACTTT. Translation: CASSFHPRGKNSPLHF. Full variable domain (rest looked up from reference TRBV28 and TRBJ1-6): DVKVTQSSRYLVKRTGEKVFLECVQDMDHENMFWYRQDPGLGLRLIYFSYDVKMKEKGDIPEGYSVSREKKERFSLILESASTNQTSMYLCASSFHPRGKNSPLHFGNGTRLTVT.

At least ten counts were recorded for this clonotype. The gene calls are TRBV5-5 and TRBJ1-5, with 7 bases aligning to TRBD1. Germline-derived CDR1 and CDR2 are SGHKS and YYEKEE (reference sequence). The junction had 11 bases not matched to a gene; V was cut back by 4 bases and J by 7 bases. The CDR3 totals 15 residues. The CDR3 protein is CASSRDRAEGQPQHF. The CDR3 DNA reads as TGTGCCAGCAGCCGTGACAGGGCTGAGGGACAGCCCCAGCATTTT.

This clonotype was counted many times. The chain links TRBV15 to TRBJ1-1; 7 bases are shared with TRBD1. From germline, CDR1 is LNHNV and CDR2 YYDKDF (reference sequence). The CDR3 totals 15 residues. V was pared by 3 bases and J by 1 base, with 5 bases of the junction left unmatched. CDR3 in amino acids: CATSRMTGQNTEAFF. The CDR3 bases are TGTGCCACCAGCAGGATGACAGGGCAGAACACTGAAGCTTTCTTT.

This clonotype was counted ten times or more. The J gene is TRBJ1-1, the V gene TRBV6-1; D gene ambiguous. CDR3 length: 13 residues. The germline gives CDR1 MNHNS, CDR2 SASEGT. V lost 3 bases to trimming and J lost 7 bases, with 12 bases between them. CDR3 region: CASSEWQLLEAFF. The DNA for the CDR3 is TGTGCCAGCAGTGAGTGGCAGCTCCTTGAAGCTTTCTTT.

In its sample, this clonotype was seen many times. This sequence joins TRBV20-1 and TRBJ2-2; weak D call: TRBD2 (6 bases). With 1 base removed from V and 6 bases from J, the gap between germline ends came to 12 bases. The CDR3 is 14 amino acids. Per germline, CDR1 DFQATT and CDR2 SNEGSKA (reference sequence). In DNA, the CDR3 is TGCAGTGCTAGAGCGGGGGTCCGTCCCGGGGAGCTGTTTTTT. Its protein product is CSARAGVRPGELFF.

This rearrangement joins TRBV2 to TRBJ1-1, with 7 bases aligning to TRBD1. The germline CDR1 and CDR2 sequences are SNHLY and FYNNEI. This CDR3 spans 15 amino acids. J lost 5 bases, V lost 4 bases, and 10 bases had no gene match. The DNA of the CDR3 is TGTGCCAGCAGTGGAGATAAGGGGGCGCTTACTGAAGCTTTCTTT. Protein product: CASSGDKGALTEAFF. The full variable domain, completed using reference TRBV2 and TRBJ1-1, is EPEVTQTPSHQVTQMGQEVILRCVPISNHLYFYWYRQILGQKVEFLVSFYNNEISEKSEIFDDQFSVERPDGSNFTLKIRSTKLEDSAMYFCASSGDKGALTEAFFGQGTRLTVV.

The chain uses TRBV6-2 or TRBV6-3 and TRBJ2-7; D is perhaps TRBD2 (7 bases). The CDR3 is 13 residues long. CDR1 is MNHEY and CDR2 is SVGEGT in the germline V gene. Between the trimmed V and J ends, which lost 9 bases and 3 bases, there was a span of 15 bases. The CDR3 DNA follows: TGTGCCAGAAGGCGGGGGCAGATCTACGAGCAGTACTTC. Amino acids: CARRRGQIYEQYF.

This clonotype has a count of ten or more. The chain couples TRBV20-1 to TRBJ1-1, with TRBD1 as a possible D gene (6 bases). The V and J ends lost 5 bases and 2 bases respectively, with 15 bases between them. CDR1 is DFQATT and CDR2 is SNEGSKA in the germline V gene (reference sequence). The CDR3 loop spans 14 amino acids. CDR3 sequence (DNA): TGCAGTGCTCCCCTTTGGGGGGCTAACACTGAAGCTTTCTTT. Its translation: CSAPLWGANTEAFF.

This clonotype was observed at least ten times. DNA of the CDR3: TGTGCCAGCAGGAGTTTCCGCAAGAACACTGAAGCTTTCTTT. It specifies CASRSFRKNTEAFF. The chain links TRBV6-5 to TRBJ1-1; D gene unclear. From germline, CDR1 is MNHEY and CDR2 SVGAGI. This CDR3 is 14 amino acids long. Trimming took off 6 bases at V and 1 base at J, with 12 bases between the two ends.

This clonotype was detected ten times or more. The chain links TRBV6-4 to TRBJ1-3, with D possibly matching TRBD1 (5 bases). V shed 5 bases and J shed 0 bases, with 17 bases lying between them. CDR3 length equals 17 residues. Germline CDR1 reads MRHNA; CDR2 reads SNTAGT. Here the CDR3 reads CASSPVVGAHSGNTIYF. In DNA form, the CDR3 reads TGTGCCAGCAGTCCGGTTGTAGGGGCCCACTCTGGAAACACCATATATTTT.

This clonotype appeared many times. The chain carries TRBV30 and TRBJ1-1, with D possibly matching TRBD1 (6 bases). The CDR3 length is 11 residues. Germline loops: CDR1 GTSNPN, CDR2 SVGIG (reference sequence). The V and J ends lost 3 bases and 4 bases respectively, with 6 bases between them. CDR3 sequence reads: CAWRQGTEAFF. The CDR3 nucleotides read TGTGCCTGGAGACAGGGCACTGAAGCTTTCTTT.

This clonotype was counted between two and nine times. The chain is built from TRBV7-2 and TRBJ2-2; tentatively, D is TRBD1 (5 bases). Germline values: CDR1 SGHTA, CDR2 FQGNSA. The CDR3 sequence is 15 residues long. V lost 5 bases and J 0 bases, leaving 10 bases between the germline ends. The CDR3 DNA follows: TGTGCCAGCAGCCCGACAGACACGAACACCGGGGAGCTGTTTTTT. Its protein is CASSPTDTNTGELFF. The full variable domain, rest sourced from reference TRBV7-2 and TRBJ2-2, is GAGVSQSPSNKVTEKGKDVELRCDPISGHTALYWYRQSLGQGLEFLIYFQGNSAPDKSGLPSDRFSAERTGGSVSTLTIQRTQQEDSAVYLCASSPTDTNTGELFFGEGSRLTVL.

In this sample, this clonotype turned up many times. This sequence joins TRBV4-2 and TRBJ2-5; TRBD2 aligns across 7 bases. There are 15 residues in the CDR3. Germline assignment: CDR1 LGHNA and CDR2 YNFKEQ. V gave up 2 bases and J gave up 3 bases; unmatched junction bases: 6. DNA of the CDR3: TGTGCCAGCAGCCAAATGGGAGCGGGAAAAGAGACCCAGTACTTC. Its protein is CASSQMGAGKETQYF.